Reported below is one T cell receptor beta chain. In the original processing: Filtering was not the same, since immunoSEQ gave junction-only sequences without quality scores. Data came from immunoSEQ multiplex PCR; TCRdb stores just in-frame clones and leaves some out. V, J and clone size reflect that table, while D and trimming were determined from the DNA. This sample has more than 1,200,000 clones, with about 98.5% found just once. Healthy HIV-negative adults without recent acute infections or vaccinations served as donors. Both subsets, CD45RA+ naive and CD45RA-negative memory, were split from the CD4+ cells. Germline lookup yields CDR1 SGHTS and CDR2 YDEGEE. With 5 bases clipped from V and 0 bases from J, the junction kept 8 bases outside the gene matches. The length of the CDR3 is 15 residues. The data belong to a study of shared clonotypes between healthy human individuals.

V is TRBV5-8 and J is TRBJ2-7; 7 nucleotides match TRBD1. Specimen: naive CD4+ T cells sorted from blood. Subset defined: CD45RA+ positively selected. This TCR was recovered from a man aged 25 to 40 in good health. The CDR3 DNA is TGTGCCAGCAGACCCGACAGGGTCCACTCCTACGAGCAGTACTTC. Protein product: CASRPDRVHSYEQYF.